This TCR beta chain appears in the sequencing data of a study of prognosis after radiotherapy for stage I lung cancer. Study-wide background: Operability status for all non-small cell lung cancer patients was recorded as medically inoperable.

Germline CDR1 reads SNHLY; CDR2 reads FYNNEI. The V gene lost 6 bases and the J gene lost 5 bases, with 19 bases spanning the gap. The CDR3 runs 15 residues. TCR beta CDR3 amplification from genomic DNA was performed by two-round multiplex PCR. The first round of PCR was done with primers that matched each TRBV and TRBJ gene. TCRdb analysed the multiplex PCR reads with MiXCR anew, one entry per CDR3 protein. In the table there are about 20,000 distinct CDR3 sequences, about 40% of which are singletons. The sample holds many counts of this clonotype. Sample: PBMCs, taken before or after stereotactic body radiation therapy (not recorded which). This clonotype was obtained from a donor aged 50 or older with non-small cell lung cancer. This chain uses TRBV2 with TRBJ1-2; no clear D gene. CDR3 residues: CASRATKIGPYGYTF. The CDR3 coding sequence is TGTGCCAGCAGGGCCACCAAAATAGGCCCGTATGGCTACACCTTC.